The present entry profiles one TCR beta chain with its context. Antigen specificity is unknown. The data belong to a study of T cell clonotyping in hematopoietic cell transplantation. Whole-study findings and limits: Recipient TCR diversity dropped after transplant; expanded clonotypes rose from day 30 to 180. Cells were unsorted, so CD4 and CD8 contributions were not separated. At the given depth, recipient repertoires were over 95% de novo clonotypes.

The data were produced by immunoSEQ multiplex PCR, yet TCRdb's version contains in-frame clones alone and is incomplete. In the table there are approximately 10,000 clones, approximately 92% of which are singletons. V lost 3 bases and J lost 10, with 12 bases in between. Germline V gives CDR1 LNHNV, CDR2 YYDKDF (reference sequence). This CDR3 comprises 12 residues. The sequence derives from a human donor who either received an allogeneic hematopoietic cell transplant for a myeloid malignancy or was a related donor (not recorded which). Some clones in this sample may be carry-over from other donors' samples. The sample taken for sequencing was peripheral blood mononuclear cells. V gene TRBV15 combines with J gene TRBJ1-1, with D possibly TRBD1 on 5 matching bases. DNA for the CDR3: TGTGCCACCAGCAGGGGGGTTGCTGCAGCTTTCTTT. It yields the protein CATSRGVAAAFF.